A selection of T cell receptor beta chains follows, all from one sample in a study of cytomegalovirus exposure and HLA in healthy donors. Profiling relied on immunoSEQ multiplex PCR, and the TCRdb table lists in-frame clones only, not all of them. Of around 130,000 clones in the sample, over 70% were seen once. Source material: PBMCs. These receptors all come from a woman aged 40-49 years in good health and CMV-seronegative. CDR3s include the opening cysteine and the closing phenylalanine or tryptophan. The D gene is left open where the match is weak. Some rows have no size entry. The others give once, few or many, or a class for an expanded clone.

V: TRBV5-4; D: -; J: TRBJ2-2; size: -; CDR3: CASSLDPRAVGELFF; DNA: TGTGCCAGCAGCTTGGATCCCAGGGCGGTCGGGGAGCTGTTTTTT
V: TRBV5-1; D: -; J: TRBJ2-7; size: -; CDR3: CASSLVGYEQYF; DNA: TGCGCCAGCAGCCTAGTAGGCTACGAGCAGTACTTC
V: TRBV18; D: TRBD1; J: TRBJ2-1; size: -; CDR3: CASSRGQGDEQFF; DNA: TGTGCCAGCTCACGAGGACAGGGGGATGAGCAGTTCTTC
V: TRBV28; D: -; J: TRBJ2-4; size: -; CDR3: CASSPPSDSGAKNIQYF; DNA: TGTGCCAGCAGTCCTCCGTCCGACTCGGGGGCCAAAAACATTCAGTACTTC
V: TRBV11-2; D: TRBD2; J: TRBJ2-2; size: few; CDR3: CASSPAGGYTGELFF; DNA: TGTGCCAGCAGCCCAGCGGGAGGTTACACCGGGGAGCTGTTTTTT
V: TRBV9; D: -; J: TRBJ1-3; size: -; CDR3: CASSVETGQGFSGNTIYF; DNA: TGTGCCAGCAGCGTAGAGACAGGTCAAGGGTTCTCTGGAAACACCATATATTTT
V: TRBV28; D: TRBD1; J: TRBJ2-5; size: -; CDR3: CASRDPGGAQYF; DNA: TGTGCCAGCAGGGATCCAGGGGGCGCCCAGTACTTC
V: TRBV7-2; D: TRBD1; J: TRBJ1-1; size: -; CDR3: CASSFDRGGAEAFF; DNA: TGTGCCAGCAGCTTTGACAGGGGTGGAGCTGAAGCTTTCTTT
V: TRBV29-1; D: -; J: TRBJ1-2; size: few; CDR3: CSVEDERAHYGYTF; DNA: TGCAGCGTTGAAGATGAGCGCGCCCACTATGGCTACACCTTC
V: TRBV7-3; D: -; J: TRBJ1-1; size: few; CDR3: CASSSLGSGTEAFF; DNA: TGTGCCAGCAGCTCCTTGGGGTCAGGGACTGAAGCTTTCTTT
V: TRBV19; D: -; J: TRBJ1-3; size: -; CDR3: CASTLLGRAGNTIYF; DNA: TGTGCCAGTACCCTACTCGGGAGAGCGGGAAACACCATATATTTT
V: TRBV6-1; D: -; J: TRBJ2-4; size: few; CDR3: CASRGDRTRGDSQYF; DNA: TGTGCCAGCAGGGGGGACCGTACTAGGGGGGACAGTCAGTACTTC
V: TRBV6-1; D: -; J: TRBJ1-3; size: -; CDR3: CASSEEGGGNTIYF; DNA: TGTGCCAGCAGTGAAGAAGGGGGTGGAAACACCATATATTTT
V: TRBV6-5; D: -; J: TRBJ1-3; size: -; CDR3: CASRGTAQNTIYF; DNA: TGTGCCTCCCGCGGGACGGCACAAAACACCATATATTTT
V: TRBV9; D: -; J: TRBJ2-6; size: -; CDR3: CASSVGSGSGANVLTF; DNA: TGTGCCAGCAGCGTAGGATCAGGGTCTGGGGCCAACGTCCTGACTTTC
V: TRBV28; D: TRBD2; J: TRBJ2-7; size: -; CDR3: CASSPLRGNSYEQYF; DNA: TGTGCCAGCAGCCCCTTGCGGGGGAACTCCTACGAGCAGTACTTC
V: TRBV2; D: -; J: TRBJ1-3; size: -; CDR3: CASSRDTSSGNTIYF; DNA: TGTGCCAGCAGTAGGGACACCAGCTCTGGAAACACCATATATTTT
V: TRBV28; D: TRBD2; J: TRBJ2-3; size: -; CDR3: CASSSSGKRTDTQYF; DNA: TGTGCCAGCAGTTCTAGCGGGAAACGCACAGATACGCAGTATTTT
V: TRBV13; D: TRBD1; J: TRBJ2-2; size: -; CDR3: CASRDRGDTGELFF; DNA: TGTGCCAGCCGGGACAGGGGGGACACCGGGGAGCTGTTTTTT
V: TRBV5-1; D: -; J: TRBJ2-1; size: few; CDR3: CASKTDSAYNEQFF; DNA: TGCGCCAGCAAGACCGACTCCGCCTACAATGAGCAGTTCTTC
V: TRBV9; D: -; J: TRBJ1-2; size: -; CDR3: CASSVDPGNYGYTF; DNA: TGTGCCAGCAGCGTAGATCCAGGGAACTATGGCTACACCTTC
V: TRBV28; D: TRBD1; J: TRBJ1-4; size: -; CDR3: CATGTGVWEKLFF; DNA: TGTGCCACCGGGACAGGGGTTTGGGAAAAACTGTTTTTT
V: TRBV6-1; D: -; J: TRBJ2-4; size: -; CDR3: CASSVSGGKNIQYF; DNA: TGTGCCAGCAGTGTATCGGGCGGGAAAAACATTCAGTACTTC
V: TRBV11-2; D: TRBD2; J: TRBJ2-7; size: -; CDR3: CASSFSGTSGIYEQYF; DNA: TGTGCCAGCAGCTTCTCCGGGACTAGCGGGATCTACGAGCAGTACTTC
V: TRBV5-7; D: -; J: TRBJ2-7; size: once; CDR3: CASSWEDRGGSGTGYEQYF; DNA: TGTGCCAGCAGCTGGGAGGACAGGGGTGGTAGCGGGACAGGCTACGAGCAGTACTTC
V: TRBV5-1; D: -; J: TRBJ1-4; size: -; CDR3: CASSGRGGAANEKLFF; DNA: TGCGCCAGCAGCGGCCGGGGGGGGGCTGCTAATGAAAAACTGTTTTTT
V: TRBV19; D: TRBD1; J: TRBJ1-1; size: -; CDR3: CASRDVVRGLGSAEAFF; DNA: TGTGCCAGTAGGGACGTAGTTAGGGGGCTCGGGTCAGCTGAAGCTTTCTTT
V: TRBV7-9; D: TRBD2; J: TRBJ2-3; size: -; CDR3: CASSSGSGGASDTQYF; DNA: TGTGCCAGCAGCTCGGGTAGCGGGGGGGCCTCAGATACGCAGTATTTT
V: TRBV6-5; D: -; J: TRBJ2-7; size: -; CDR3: CASSPRGHFYEQYF; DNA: TGTGCCAGCAGTCCCCGAGGGCATTTCTACGAGCAGTACTTC
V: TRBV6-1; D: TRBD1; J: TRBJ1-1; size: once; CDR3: CASSGRAGGTFF; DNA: TGTGCCAGCAGTGGAAGGGCAGGGGGGACTTTCTTT
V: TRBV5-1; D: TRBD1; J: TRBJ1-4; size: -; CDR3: CASSPGPLTGINEKLFF; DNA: TGCGCCAGCAGCCCCGGGCCCCTGACAGGGATTAATGAAAAACTGTTTTTT
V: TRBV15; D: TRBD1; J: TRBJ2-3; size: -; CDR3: CATSSPGGVTQYF; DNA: TGTGCCACCAGCAGTCCAGGGGGAGTTACGCAGTATTTT
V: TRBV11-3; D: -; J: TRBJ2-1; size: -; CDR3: CASSGLGKEQFF; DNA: TGTGCCAGCAGCGGTCTGGGCAAGGAGCAGTTCTTC
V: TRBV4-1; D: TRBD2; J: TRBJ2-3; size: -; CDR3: CASSQDNGRDPTDTQYF; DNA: TGCGCCAGCAGCCAAGATAACGGGAGGGATCCTACAGATACGCAGTATTTT
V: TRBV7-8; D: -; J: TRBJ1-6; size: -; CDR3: CASSLRGNNSPLHF; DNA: TGTGCCAGCAGCTTACGGGGGAATAATTCACCCCTCCACTTT